This T cell receptor beta chain appears in the sequencing data of a study of early T cells in non-severe SARS-CoV-2 infection. Study information: Unsorted whole-blood RNA was sequenced in bulk, leaving chains unpaired. Study-level points and caveats: Anti-spike CD8 specificities were favored by VDJdb matching, whose results missed private and CD4 specificities.

For this clonotype: Antigen unknown.

Per germline, CDR1 SGHVS and CDR2 FNYEAQ. V lost 6 bases and J lost 0, with 11 bases in between. The CDR3 loop spans 15 amino acids. TCRdb re-called the 5' RACE reads with MiXCR, one entry per CDR3 protein. The table includes fewer than 120,000 distinct CDR3 sequences, approximately 12% detected once. This specimen consisted of whole blood, obtained at baseline. This TCR derives from an adult who was a healthcare worker with PCR-confirmed SARS-CoV-2 infection or an uninfected control (not recorded which). V gene TRBV7-6 combines with J gene TRBJ2-2, with unresolved D. CDR3 DNA sequence: TGTGCCAGCAGTCCCGCGCTACCGAACACCGGGGAGCTGTTTTTT. The encoded protein is CASSPALPNTGELFF.